The next 21 T cell receptor beta chains were all read from a single sample in a study of identifying expanded T cells in peripheral blood. TCRdb's copy holds only in-frame clones and misses some; the assay was immunoSEQ multiplex PCR. The profile shows tens of thousands of clones, less than 90% of them singletons. The sample consisted of blood. The receptor set was obtained from a person between 18 and 69 years old in good health.

This chain connects TRBV2 to TRBJ1-5; no clear D. This CDR3 contains 13 residues. The germline CDR1 and CDR2 sequences are SNHLY and FYNNEI. V lost 4 bases, J lost 2 bases, and 6 bases lay in between. The CDR3 DNA follows: TGTGCCAGCAGTGTCGATGGCAATCAGCCCCAGCATTTT. Translation: CASSVDGNQPQHF. The full variable domain, with the rest looked up from reference TRBV2 and TRBJ1-5, is EPEVTQTPSHQVTQMGQEVILRCVPISNHLYFYWYRQILGQKVEFLVSFYNNEISEKSEIFDDQFSVERPDGSNFTLKIRSTKLEDSAMYFCASSVDGNQPQHFGDGTRLSIL.

This clone was found once. This chain joins TRBV6-5 and TRBJ2-7; D gene unclear. The CDR3 is made up of 15 amino acids. Trimming took 6 bases from V and 0 from J, leaving 15 bases between them. The germline gives CDR1 MNHEY, CDR2 SVGAGI. The CDR3: CASRGGLSHSYEQYF. As DNA, the CDR3 is TGTGCCAGCAGGGGTGGTCTCTCCCACTCCTACGAGCAGTACTTC.

This clone was detected a few times. The CDR3 protein is CASSPGAIAYNEQFF. CDR3 nucleotides: TGTGCCAGCAGTCCCGGGGCAATTGCCTACAATGAGCAGTTCTTC. This rearrangement joins TRBV28 to TRBJ2-1; D possibly matches TRBD1 or TRBD2 (5 bases each). This CDR3 has 15 residues. V was trimmed by 5 bases and J by 2 bases, leaving 13 bases between them. Per germline, CDR1 MDHEN and CDR2 SYDVKM.

The chain couples TRBV2 to TRBJ2-1; D unclear. The ends were cut back, 5 bases at V and 7 bases at J, with 6 bases in the middle. Germline assignment: CDR1 SNHLY and CDR2 FYNNEI. The CDR3 sequence is 11 residues long. DNA for the CDR3: TGTGCCAGCAGTTACAGAAATGAGCAGTTCTTC. This sequence encodes CASSYRNEQFF.

The chain combines TRBV6-5 with TRBJ1-1; D unresolved. Trimming removed 7 bases at V and 3 bases at J, with 6 bases between. Germline V gene data show CDR1 as MNHEY and CDR2 as SVGAGI. The CDR3 runs 11 residues. This CDR3 is CASTRHTEAFF. The CDR3 coding sequence is TGTGCCAGCACCCGACACACTGAAGCTTTCTTT.

This chain joins TRBV2 and TRBJ2-7; TRBD2 matches at 11 bases. V gave up 6 bases and J gave up 4 bases; unmatched junction bases: 14. The CDR3 spans 17 residues. Germline CDR1 reads SNHLY; CDR2 reads FYNNEI. CDR3 nucleotides: TGTGCCAGCAGGAGACTAGCGGGATCGAGCAGCCTTTACGAGCAGTACTTC. Protein product: CASRRLAGSSSLYEQYF. Combining the CDR3 with reference TRBV2 and TRBJ2-7 gives the whole variable domain EPEVTQTPSHQVTQMGQEVILRCVPISNHLYFYWYRQILGQKVEFLVSFYNNEISEKSEIFDDQFSVERPDGSNFTLKIRSTKLEDSAMYFCASRRLAGSSSLYEQYFGPGTRLTVT.

This chain joins TRBV4-2 and TRBJ2-5; TRBD2 aligns across 7 bases. Germline trimming cut 1 base from V and 3 bases from J; bases unmatched to any gene: 5. The CDR3 contains 15 residues. Germline V gene lookup returns CDR1 LGHNA and CDR2 YNFKEQ. The CDR3 sequence is CASSQGLAGKETQYF. CDR3 nucleotides: TGTGCCAGCAGCCAAGGACTAGCAGGGAAAGAGACCCAGTACTTC.

The chain links TRBV7-2 to TRBJ2-1, with D perhaps assigned TRBD1 or TRBD2 (5 bases each). This CDR3 has 13 residues. Germline assignment: CDR1 SGHTA and CDR2 FQGNSA. The V end was cut by 3 bases, the J end by 7 bases, with 10 bases between. The CDR3 here is CASSFAGTNEQFF. The CDR3 DNA reads as TGTGCCAGCAGCTTTGCAGGGACGAATGAGCAGTTCTTC. Full variable domain (missing parts from reference TRBV7-2 and TRBJ2-1): GAGVSQSPSNKVTEKGKDVELRCDPISGHTALYWYRQSLGQGLEFLIYFQGNSAPDKSGLPSDRFSAERTGGSVSTLTIQRTQQEDSAVYLCASSFAGTNEQFFGPGTRLTVL.

Written as DNA, the CDR3 is TGCAGCGTTGAAGCTAGAGGACTAGCGGGAATCGGGGAGCTGTTTTTT. Amino acids: CSVEARGLAGIGELFF. The chain carries TRBV29-1 and TRBJ2-2; TRBD2 matches at 12 bases. J was trimmed by 7 bases and V by 1 base; bases with no gene match: 7. This CDR3 has 16 residues. Germline V CDR1 and CDR2: SQVTM, ANQGSEA.

The rearrangement links TRBV6-5 to TRBJ2-2; no clear D. V lost 6 bases to trimming and J lost 4 bases, with 12 bases between them. Germline V CDR1 and CDR2: MNHEY, SVGAGI. This CDR3 spans 14 amino acids. CDR3 loop: CASRPEGRTGELFF. The CDR3 DNA sequence: TGTGCCAGCAGACCAGAAGGACGCACCGGGGAGCTGTTTTTT.

The chain is built from TRBV4-3 and TRBJ2-1; maybe TRBD2 (6 bases). CDR1 is LGHNA and CDR2 is YSLEER in the germline V gene. Trimming took 0 bases from V and 4 from J, leaving 13 bases between them. This CDR3 is built from 16 residues. DNA of the CDR3: TGCGCCAGCAGCCAAGATCTCGCGGGAAGTTACAATGAGCAGTTCTTC. Protein product: CASSQDLAGSYNEQFF.

The chain uses TRBV5-1 and TRBJ1-1; no definite D call. Germline assignment: CDR1 SGHRS and CDR2 YFSETQ. CDR3 length equals 15 residues. Trimming cost V 0 bases and J 0 bases, with 9 bases left between them. CDR3 DNA sequence: TGCGCCAGCAGCTTGGACGGAGTTATGAACACTGAAGCTTTCTTT. Its translation is CASSLDGVMNTEAFF.

The CDR3 sequence is CASSSGGSKNEQFF. The CDR3 region has the DNA TGTGCCAGCAGCTCTGGCGGGAGTAAAAATGAGCAGTTCTTC. V gene TRBV11-3 combines with J gene TRBJ2-1; TRBD2 agrees at 7 bases. Unmatched junction bases numbered 7, after V lost 4 bases and J lost 7 bases. This CDR3 region has 14 residues. Germline V CDR1 and CDR2: SGHNT, YENEEA.

The rearrangement links TRBV5-4 to TRBJ1-1, with D uncertain. CDR3 size: 13 residues. Germline V CDR1 and CDR2: SGHNT, YYREEE (reference sequence). Deletions cut 2 bases from V and 1 base from J, with 6 bases between. CDR3 residues: CASSFVANTEAFF. CDR3 nucleotide sequence: TGTGCCAGCAGCTTTGTGGCGAACACTGAAGCTTTCTTT.

The V call is TRBV19, the J call TRBJ1-4; D possibly corresponds to TRBD1 (6 bases). V was clipped by 9 bases and J by 5 bases, with 16 bases between them. Germline assignment: CDR1 LNHDA and CDR2 SQIVND (reference sequence). The length of the CDR3 is 14 residues. CDR3 region: CASTLDRGNEKLFF. DNA for the CDR3: TGTGCCAGCACCTTGGACAGAGGAAATGAAAAACTGTTTTTT.

This clone showed up just once. V and J are TRBV7-9 and TRBJ1-2, with D maybe TRBD1 (5 bases). The V end lost 5 bases, the J end lost 3 bases, and 10 bases lay between the germline ends. CDR3 size: 13 residues. Germline V CDR1 and CDR2: SEHNR, FQNEAQ (reference sequence). CDR3 loop: CASSPGTDYGYTF. CDR3 bases: TGTGCCAGCAGCCCCGGGACGGACTATGGCTACACCTTC.

The chain is built from TRBV19 and TRBJ1-4; unclear D gene. The CDR3 extends over 14 amino acids. Between the trimmed V and J ends, which lost 4 bases and 4 bases, there was a span of 10 bases. CDR1 and CDR2 from the germline V gene are LNHDA and SQIVND (reference sequence). CDR3 protein: CASSRGPLNEKLFF. CDR3 in DNA: TGTGCCAGTAGTAGGGGTCCACTTAATGAAAAACTGTTTTTT.

The chain uses TRBV14 and TRBJ2-5, with D possibly being TRBD1 or TRBD2 (6 bases each). This CDR3 comprises 13 residues. CDR1 and CDR2 from the germline V gene are SGHDN and FVKESK. Between the trimmed V and J ends, which lost 5 bases and 9 bases, there was a span of 16 bases. CDR3 sequence reads: CASSEEGWGPQYF. Here the CDR3 DNA reads TGTGCCAGCAGCGAGGAGGGGTGGGGGCCCCAGTACTTC. Based on the CDR3 plus reference TRBV14 and TRBJ2-5, the full variable domain is EAGVTQFPSHSVIEKGQTVTLRCDPISGHDNLYWYRRVMGKEIKFLLHFVKESKQDESGMPNNRFLAERTGGTYSTLKVQPAELEDSGVYFCASSEEGWGPQYFGPGTRLLVL.

V usage is TRBV18 and J usage is TRBJ2-5; possibly TRBD1 for D (5 bases). Deletions cut 0 bases from V and 2 bases from J, with 10 bases between. CDR3 size: 15 residues. Germline V gene data show CDR1 as KGHSH and CDR2 as LQKENI. CDR3 nucleotides: TGTGCCAGCTCACCACCTTTACAGGTACAAGAGACCCAGTACTTC. Protein product: CASSPPLQVQETQYF.

V and J are TRBV6-5 and TRBJ1-2; 9 positions match TRBD1. The CDR3 is 15 residues long. Germline CDR1 is MNHEY and CDR2 is SVGAGI. The junction had 5 bases not matched to a gene; V was cut back by 0 bases and J by 6 bases. CDR3 loop: CASSYSGQGYDGYTF. The CDR3 bases are TGTGCCAGCAGTTACTCCGGACAGGGGTATGATGGCTACACCTTC.

The chain recombines TRBV30 with TRBJ2-7; 11 bases match TRBD1. CDR3 size: 14 residues. Germline CDR1 is GTSNPN and CDR2 is SVGIG (reference sequence). V dropped 4 bases and J dropped 4; count of bases not matched to a gene: 6. In DNA, the CDR3 is TGTGCCTGGAAACAGGACAGGGGGCTGTACGAGCAGTACTTC. Protein: CAWKQDRGLYEQYF.